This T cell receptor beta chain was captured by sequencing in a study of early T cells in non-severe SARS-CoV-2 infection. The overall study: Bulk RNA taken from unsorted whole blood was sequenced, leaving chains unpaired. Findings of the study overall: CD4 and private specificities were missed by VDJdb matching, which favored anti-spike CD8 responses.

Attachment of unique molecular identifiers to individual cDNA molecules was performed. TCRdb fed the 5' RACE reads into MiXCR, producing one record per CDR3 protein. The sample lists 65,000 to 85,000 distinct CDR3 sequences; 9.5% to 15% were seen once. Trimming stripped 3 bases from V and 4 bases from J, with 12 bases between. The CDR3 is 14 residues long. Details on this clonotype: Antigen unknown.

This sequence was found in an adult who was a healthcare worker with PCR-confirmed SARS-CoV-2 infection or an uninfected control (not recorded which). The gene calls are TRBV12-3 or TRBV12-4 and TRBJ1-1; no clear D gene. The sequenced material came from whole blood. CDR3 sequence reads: CASSFGGTSTEAFF. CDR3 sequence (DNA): TGTGCCAGCAGTTTTGGCGGCACGAGCACTGAAGCTTTCTTT.